A single sample is the source of the 24 T cell receptor beta chains below, sequenced in a study of response to subunit inactivated influenza vaccine listed by TCRdb under 2018. Libraries were built with RT-PCR. The sequencing machine was an Illumina HiSeq 2500. Starting from the raw public reads, TCRdb applied fastp trimming at Q25, assembled clones with MiXCR and retained in-frame beta chains. Rows with one shared CDR3 protein collapse into an entry with the most common genes and DNA. Counted in this sample were around 570,000 distinct CDR3 sequences; approximately 10% of them appeared once. 9.5% to 12% of the sample is taken by the ten largest. These data also featured in a second study, about T cells expressing NK-cell markers. As that second paper reports: TCR beta cDNA libraries were made by 5'RACE template switching that added a universal primer site and unique molecular identifiers.

This material consisted of PBMCs from blood, taken on the day of vaccination. These receptors came from a man aged 45 to 65 who received an inactivated influenza vaccine. Donor details come from another sample of the same person, matched by shared clones.

The V gene is TRBV7-8, the J gene TRBJ2-5; the D is unclear. Trimming left V 0 bases short and J 2 bases short, with 10 bases between. This CDR3 is built from 15 residues. Per the germline V gene, CDR1 is SGHVS and CDR2 is FQNEAQ. CDR3 amino acids: CASSLARPQQETQYF. The CDR3 bases are TGTGCCAGCAGCTTAGCGCGACCTCAGCAAGAGACCCAGTACTTC.

This clonotype was recorded a few times. V is TRBV15 and J is TRBJ2-3; D is undetermined. The CDR3 runs 16 residues. Germline CDR1 LNHNV, CDR2 YYDKDF (reference sequence). Trimming stripped 4 bases from V and 2 bases from J, with 16 bases between. The CDR3 DNA reads TGTGCCACCAGCATAAAAAAAGTAAGCTTCACAGATACGCAGTATTTT. It codes for CATSIKKVSFTDTQYF.

The rearrangement links TRBV28 to TRBJ2-3; no clear D. The germline V gene encodes CDR1 MDHEN and CDR2 SYDVKM. The V and J ends lost 5 bases and 9 bases respectively, with 9 bases between them. The CDR3 totals 11 residues. CDR3 protein: CASSDTRTQYF. The CDR3 region has the DNA TGTGCCAGCAGTGACACCCGAACGCAGTATTTT.

The table lists this clonotype with a few counts. This chain joins TRBV4-2 and TRBJ2-3; a weak D match, TRBD2 (6 bases). The CDR3 has 13 residues. With 1 base removed from V and 5 bases from J, the gap between germline ends came to 7 bases. Germline assignment: CDR1 LGHNA and CDR2 YNFKEQ. The CDR3 DNA follows: TGTGCCAGCAGCCAAGGGAGGGAAGATACGCAGTATTTT. Its protein is CASSQGREDTQYF.

The chain is built from TRBV18 and TRBJ2-7; TRBD1 or TRBD2 may be the D gene (6 bases each). This CDR3 is built from 17 residues. Trimming took off 2 bases at V and 0 bases at J, with 17 bases between the two ends. Germline V lookup: CDR1 KGHSH, CDR2 LQKENI. CDR3 in amino acids: CASSPVPAGGASYEQYF. The CDR3 nucleotides are TGTGCCAGCTCACCAGTCCCGGCCGGGGGCGCCTCCTACGAGCAGTACTTC.

The chain joins TRBV5-6 to TRBJ2-7, with TRBD2 matching 10 bases. The CDR3 consists of 16 residues. Germline V gene sequence: CDR1 SGHDT, CDR2 YYEEEE. The J segment lost 0 bases and the V segment lost 3 bases, leaving 6 bases of the junction unmatched. CDR3 nucleotides: TGTGCCAGCAGCTCTTCATGGACTAGCGGCTCCTACGAGCAGTACTTC. This encodes CASSSSWTSGSYEQYF.

The chain has TRBV7-9 and TRBJ1-5, with TRBD1 matching 8 bases. V shed 5 bases and J 7 bases; nucleotides not matched to a gene: 10. This CDR3 spans 15 amino acids. The germline gives CDR1 SEHNR, CDR2 FQNEAQ (reference sequence). CDR3 region: CASSNSGGTGQPQHF. CDR3 in DNA: TGTGCCAGCAGCAACTCAGGGGGCACAGGGCAGCCCCAGCATTTT.

This clonotype was found many times. The V call is TRBV12-3 or TRBV12-4, the J call TRBJ2-7, with a tentative D call TRBD2 (5 bases). The CDR3 spans 13 residues. Trimming pared 3 bases from V and 5 bases from J, leaving 11 bases between. CDR3 loop: CASSFWAGDEQYF. DNA of the CDR3: TGTGCCAGCAGTTTCTGGGCCGGGGACGAGCAGTACTTC.

A few counts support this clonotype. Here the CDR3 DNA reads TGCAGTGCTTCTCTCTTGCAAGAGACCCAGTACTTC. Protein sequence: CSASLLQETQYF. The J gene is TRBJ2-5, the V gene TRBV20-1; no definite D call. V lost 5 bases to trimming and J lost 2 bases, with 9 bases between them. CDR1 and CDR2 (germline): DFQATT, SNEGSKA (reference sequence). The CDR3 spans 12 residues.

The sample holds many counts of this clonotype. The genes are TRBV12-3 or TRBV12-4 and TRBJ2-2; D call uncertain. Trimming removed 6 bases from V and 7 bases from J, with 15 bases in between. This CDR3 contains 14 residues. The CDR3 loop is CASSFTTTVGELFF. The DNA for the CDR3 is TGTGCCAGCAGCTTTACTACAACCGTCGGGGAGCTGTTTTTT.

V gene TRBV28 combines with J gene TRBJ2-3, with D perhaps TRBD2 (7 bases). V shed 4 bases and J shed 1 base, with 12 bases lying between them. Germline-derived CDR1 and CDR2 are MDHEN and SYDVKM. This CDR3 has 15 residues. The CDR3 DNA is TGTGCCAGCAGTTATCTGCGGGGGCGCACAGATACGCAGTATTTT. It is translated as CASSYLRGRTDTQYF.

This clonotype was recorded many times. The CDR3 here is CSASLGGRITEAFF. CDR3 bases: TGCAGTGCTAGTCTTGGGGGGAGGATAACTGAAGCTTTCTTT. V gene TRBV20-1 combines with J gene TRBJ1-1, with D possibly being TRBD1 (5 bases). Germline assignment: CDR1 DFQATT and CDR2 SNEGSKA (reference sequence). The CDR3 totals 14 residues. Trimming cost V 3 bases and J 5 bases, with 16 bases left between them.

This clonotype occurred a few times. The J gene is TRBJ2-1, the V gene TRBV3-1, with D uncertain. Germline V lookup: CDR1 LGHDT, CDR2 YNNKEL (reference sequence). Trimming took off 1 base at V and 7 bases at J, with 11 bases between the two ends. This CDR3 has 14 amino acids. CDR3 loop: CASSQGGRMNEQFF. In DNA form, the CDR3 reads TGTGCCAGCAGCCAAGGTGGGCGTATGAATGAGCAGTTCTTC.

The J gene is TRBJ2-5, the V gene TRBV20-1, with D perhaps matching TRBD1 (5 bases). This CDR3 region has 14 residues. From germline, CDR1 is DFQATT and CDR2 SNEGSKA (reference sequence). Trimming left V 3 bases short and J 4 bases short, with 15 bases between. The CDR3 region is CSASFPLGLETQYF. As DNA, the CDR3 is TGCAGTGCTAGTTTCCCCTTGGGGCTAGAGACCCAGTACTTC.

This chain connects TRBV28 to TRBJ1-3, with D unclear. In germline, CDR1 is MDHEN, CDR2 SYDVKM. The CDR3 spans 15 residues. Between the trimmed V and J ends, which lost 3 bases and 6 bases, there was a span of 15 bases. CDR3 region: CASSFSRTVQNTIYF. The CDR3 DNA sequence: TGTGCCAGCAGTTTTTCCCGTACAGTCCAAAACACCATATATTTT.

This clonotype was observed a handful of times. The rearrangement joins TRBV12-3 or TRBV12-4 to TRBJ1-5; TRBD1 matches 7 bases. There are 11 residues in the CDR3. Trimming took 8 bases from V and 6 from J; bases not matched to a gene: 1. The CDR3 loop reads CASQGGQPQHF. The CDR3 region has the DNA TGTGCCAGCCAGGGGGGTCAGCCCCAGCATTTT.

The CDR3 loop is CSARDGQGVTDTQYF. The CDR3 DNA is TGCAGTGCTAGAGATGGGCAGGGGGTCACAGATACGCAGTATTTT. The J gene is TRBJ2-3, the V gene TRBV20-1, with 7 nucleotides matching TRBD1. The CDR3 length is 15 residues. Germline V gives CDR1 DFQATT, CDR2 SNEGSKA (reference sequence). The ends lost 0 bases at V and 2 bases at J; junction bases unmatched: 5.

The chain carries TRBV28 and TRBJ2-7; 9 bases match TRBD2. The CDR3 runs to 16 residues. V shed 5 bases, J shed 1 base, and the junction held 9 bases outside the gene matches. The V gene's germline CDR1 is MDHEN and CDR2 SYDVKM. CDR3 nucleotide sequence: TGTGCCAGCAGTACCCGTAGCGGGAGAAAGTCCTACGAGCAGTACTTC. This sequence encodes CASSTRSGRKSYEQYF.

This clonotype was found a few times. The V gene is TRBV30, the J gene TRBJ2-1; tentative D call: TRBD2 (6 bases). V was pared by 0 bases and J by 7 bases, with 19 bases between. The V gene's germline CDR1 is GTSNPN and CDR2 SVGIG (reference sequence). The CDR3 totals 16 residues. The CDR3 here is CAWSVLLGGVRNEQFF. Written as DNA, the CDR3 is TGTGCCTGGAGTGTACTATTGGGGGGAGTTCGAAATGAGCAGTTCTTC.

V gene TRBV12-3 or TRBV12-4 combines with J gene TRBJ2-5; tentative D call: TRBD1 (6 bases). The ends were cut back, 2 bases at V and 4 bases at J, with 11 bases in the middle. CDR3 size: 14 residues. The CDR3 DNA reads as TGTGCCAGCAGTTTAAGGGTGGGGGCAGAGACCCAGTACTTC. As protein: CASSLRVGAETQYF.

The chain recombines TRBV29-1 with TRBJ1-1; 8 nucleotides agree with TRBD1. In germline, CDR1 is SQVTM, CDR2 ANQGSEA. The ends lost 7 bases at V and 6 bases at J; junction bases unmatched: 16. The CDR3 extends over 15 amino acids. Here the CDR3 reads CSAPMPGGLQSEAFF. The DNA for the CDR3 is TGCAGCGCCCCGATGCCAGGGGGCCTGCAATCTGAAGCTTTCTTT.

The CDR3 spells CASSPRRDWLYEQYF. The CDR3 region has the DNA TGTGCCAGCAGTCCACGCAGGGATTGGCTCTACGAGCAGTACTTC. This chain connects TRBV6-2 or TRBV6-3 to TRBJ2-7; tentatively, D is TRBD1 (5 bases). Looked up from germline, CDR1 is MNHEY and CDR2 is SVGEGT. The CDR3 sequence is 15 residues long. Trimming took off 5 bases at V and 3 bases at J, with 17 bases between the two ends.

The chain uses TRBV18 and TRBJ2-5; 10 nucleotides line up with TRBD2. The CDR3 loop spans 17 amino acids. Germline lookup yields CDR1 KGHSH and CDR2 LQKENI. The junction had 9 bases not matched to a gene; V was cut back by 2 bases and J by 3 bases. CDR3 protein: CASSPGPSGGAKETQYF. The CDR3 nucleotides read TGTGCCAGCTCACCAGGTCCCAGCGGGGGGGCGAAAGAGACCCAGTACTTC. Drawing the rest from reference TRBV18 and TRBJ2-5, the complete variable domain is NAGVMQNPRHLVRRRGQEARLRCSPMKGHSHVYWYRQLPEEGLKFMVYLQKENIIDESGMPKERFSAEFPKEGPSILRIQQVVRGDSAAYFCASSPGPSGGAKETQYFGPGTRLLVL.

The chain uses TRBV7-2 and TRBJ2-7; either TRBD1 or TRBD2 may supply D (5 bases each). The CDR3 covers 13 residues. CDR1 is SGHTA, CDR2 FQGNSA, per germline. V lost 7 bases, J lost 0 bases, and 10 bases lay in between. CDR3 region: CASTRDPSYEQYF. The CDR3 bases are TGTGCCAGCACCCGGGACCCCTCCTACGAGCAGTACTTC.